The rows below give T cell receptor beta chains drawn from one sample of a study of cytomegalovirus exposure and HLA in healthy donors. Sequencing was performed with immunoSEQ multiplex PCR; in TCRdb, only in-frame clones are kept and a portion is missing. The sample yields 150,000 to 200,000 clones, 75% to 80% seen once. Source material: PBMCs. The receptors shown here come from a man in his fifties or sixties in good health and CMV-seropositive. CDR3s include the opening cysteine and the closing phenylalanine or tryptophan. A D gene is named only where the DNA matches it firmly. Size is omitted from some rows. Given values are once, few, many or a class for expanded clones.

D | size | J | V | CDR3 | DNA
- | - | TRBJ2-3 | TRBV19 | CATRLVPTLADTQYF | TGTGCCACAAGACTAGTTCCCACCCTCGCAGATACGCAGTATTTT
- | - | TRBJ1-1 | TRBV5-6 | CASSYLSGARRTYTEAFF | TGTGCCAGCAGCTACCTGAGTGGGGCCCGTCGGACGTACACTGAAGCTTTCTTT
- | - | TRBJ1-2 | TRBV5-1 | CAPRGRGAYGYTF | TGCGCCCCCCGAGGGAGGGGGGCGTATGGCTACACCTTC
- | few | TRBJ1-1 | TRBV7-2 | CASSLGPGYTEAFF | TGTGCCAGCAGCTTAGGTCCAGGCTACACTGAAGCTTTCTTT
- | - | TRBJ2-3 | TRBV5-4 | CASSPGGAPTDTQYF | TGTGCCAGCAGCCCGGGGGGCGCCCCCACAGATACGCAGTATTTT
TRBD1 | few | TRBJ2-7 | TRBV11-2 | CASSLSGTGGGYEQYF | TGTGCCAGCAGCTTAAGTGGGACAGGGGGCGGCTACGAGCAGTACTTC
TRBD1 | - | TRBJ1-1 | TRBV5-1 | CASSKRTGGATEAFF | TGCGCCAGCAGCAAGAGGACAGGGGGAGCCACTGAAGCTTTCTTT
TRBD2 | - | TRBJ2-3 | TRBV5-5 | CASSLFSGVSSTDTQYF | TGTGCCAGCAGCTTATTTAGCGGGGTATCTAGCACAGATACGCAGTATTTT
- | few | TRBJ1-2 | TRBV7-2 | CASSLVGGGTGYGYTF | TGTGCCAGCAGCTTAGTGGGAGGGGGGACCGGCTATGGCTACACCTTC
- | - | TRBJ2-6 | TRBV5-6 | CASSYSGMGGANVLTF | TGTGCCAGCAGCTATTCAGGGATGGGTGGGGCCAACGTCCTGACTTTC
TRBD1 | - | TRBJ1-1 | TRBV5-1 | CASSYRAGTGNTEAFF | TGCGCCAGCAGCTACAGAGCCGGGACAGGGAACACTGAAGCTTTCTTT
TRBD1 | few | TRBJ1-1 | TRBV5-1 | CASSQGGMNTEAFF | TGCGCCAGCAGCCAGGGGGGAATGAACACTGAAGCTTTCTTT
- | - | TRBJ2-1 | TRBV28 | CATSTSWMEQFF | TGTGCCACCTCGACTAGTTGGATGGAGCAGTTCTTC